This TCR beta chain was observed in a study of blood T cell repertoires in COVID-19. Study at large: Samples taken during acute and convalescent COVID-19 were collected in the United States, Italy and Spain. T cells, B-cell-depleted T cells, or PBMCs provided the cDNA or gDNA that served as material.

The Seattle patients joined while their infection was active and were tracked longitudinally afterward. The CDR3 is 13 amino acids. J lost 6 bases, V lost 5 bases, and 4 bases had no gene match. The germline V gene has CDR1 MNHEY and CDR2 SVGAGI. Study processing details: Amplified reference gene primers provided the basis for estimating nucleated cell counts. TCRdb's table, derived via immunoSEQ multiplex PCR, lists solely in-frame clones and lacks some. That table is the source of V, J and clone size, and D and trimming were worked out from the DNA. The sample includes 450,000 or so clones, about nine tenths seen only once; the top ten take 1.5% to 1.9%.

This clonotype originated in a woman in her 40s with COVID-19, enrolled during active disease. The sequenced material came from peripheral blood. The chain uses TRBV6-5 and TRBJ1-1, with 9 bases fitting TRBD1. The CDR3 sequence: CASSIGQGPEAFF. CDR3 sequence (DNA): TGTGCCAGCAGTATCGGACAGGGGCCTGAAGCTTTCTTT.